This TCR beta chain comes out of a study of Graves' ophthalmopathy and Graves' hyperthyroidism. Using RNA transcripts, the TCR beta CDR3 regions were amplified. HTBI primers served in a first-round RT-PCR, which a second-round multiplex PCR followed. TCRdb ran MiXCR on the multiplex PCR reads and lists one entry per CDR3 protein. The sample carries 200,000 to 300,000 distinct CDR3 sequences, 45% recorded once. In its sample, this clonotype was seen once. No antigen is known for it. Broader study findings: Blood samples also showed most expanded thyroid clonotypes exceeding 0.001 frequency.

The CDR3 extends over 15 amino acids. The junction had 9 bases not matched to a gene; V was cut back by 3 bases and J by 5 bases. Moderate-to-severe activity, CAS ≥3, NOSPECS ≥4 and duration under 3 months were recorded for donors with ophthalmopathy. The diagnosis was founded upon clinical symptoms, serum thyroxine, TRAb, thyroid ultrasound and orbital computed tomography. The V gene is TRBV12-3 or TRBV12-4, the J gene TRBJ1-1; 7 nucleotides align to TRBD1. The specimen was peripheral blood. The receptor was isolated from an adult man with Graves' ophthalmopathy. The CDR3 is CASSFRTGARTEAFF. Written as DNA, the CDR3 is TGTGCCAGCAGTTTCAGGACAGGCGCAAGGACTGAAGCTTTCTTT.